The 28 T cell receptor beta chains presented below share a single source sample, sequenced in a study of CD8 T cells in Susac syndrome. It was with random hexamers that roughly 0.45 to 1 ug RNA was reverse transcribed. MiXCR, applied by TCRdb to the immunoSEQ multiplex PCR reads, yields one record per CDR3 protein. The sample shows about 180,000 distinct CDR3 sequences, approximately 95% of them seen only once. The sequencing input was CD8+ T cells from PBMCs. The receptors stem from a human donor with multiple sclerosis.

The chain's CDR3 is CSVPDSDNYGYTF. DNA of the CDR3: TGCAGCGTTCCGGACAGTGATAACTATGGCTACACCTTC. The V gene is TRBV29-1, the J gene TRBJ1-2, with a possible D match to TRBD1 (6 bases). This CDR3 spans 13 amino acids. The germline V gene has CDR1 SQVTM and CDR2 ANQGSEA. V lost 5 bases, J lost 1 base, and 11 bases lay in between. The whole variable domain, filled in from reference TRBV29-1 and TRBJ1-2, reads SAVISQKPSRDICQRGTSLTIQCQVDSQVTMMFWYRQQPGQSLTLIATANQGSEATYESGFVIDKFPISRPNLTFSTLTVSNMSPEDSSIYLCSVPDSDNYGYTFGSGTRLTVV.

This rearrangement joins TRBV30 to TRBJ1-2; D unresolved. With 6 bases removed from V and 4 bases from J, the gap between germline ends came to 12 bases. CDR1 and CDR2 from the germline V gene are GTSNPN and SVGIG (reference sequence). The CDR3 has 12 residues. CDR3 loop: CACLSGPYGYTF. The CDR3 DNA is TGTGCCTGTCTTTCGGGCCCCTATGGCTACACCTTC.

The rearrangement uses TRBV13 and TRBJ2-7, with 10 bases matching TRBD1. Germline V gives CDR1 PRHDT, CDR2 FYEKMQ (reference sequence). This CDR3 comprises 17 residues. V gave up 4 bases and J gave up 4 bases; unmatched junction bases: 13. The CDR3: CASSSRRDRGSGYEQYF. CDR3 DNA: TGTGCCAGCAGCTCCCGCCGGGACAGGGGAAGTGGGTACGAGCAGTACTTC.

The chain's CDR3 is CSAAGGDSYNEQFF. The CDR3, as DNA: TGCAGTGCCGCGGGGGGGGACTCCTACAATGAGCAGTTCTTC. The chain couples TRBV20-1 to TRBJ2-1, with 9 nucleotides matching TRBD2. Germline V gene data show CDR1 as DFQATT and CDR2 as SNEGSKA (reference sequence). The CDR3 covers 14 residues. V was clipped by 6 bases and J by 0 bases; unmatched bases: 3.

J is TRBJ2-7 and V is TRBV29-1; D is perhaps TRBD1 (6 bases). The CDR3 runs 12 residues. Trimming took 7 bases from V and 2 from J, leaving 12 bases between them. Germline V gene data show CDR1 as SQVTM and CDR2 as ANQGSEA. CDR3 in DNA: TGCAGCGCACTAACAGGGACCTACGAGCAGTACTTC. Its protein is CSALTGTYEQYF.

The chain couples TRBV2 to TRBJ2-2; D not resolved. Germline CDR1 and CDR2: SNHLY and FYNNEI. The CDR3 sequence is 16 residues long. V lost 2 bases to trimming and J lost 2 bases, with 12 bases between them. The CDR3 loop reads CASSETPRHNTGELFF. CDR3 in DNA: TGTGCCAGCAGTGAAACACCAAGACATAACACCGGGGAGCTGTTTTTT.

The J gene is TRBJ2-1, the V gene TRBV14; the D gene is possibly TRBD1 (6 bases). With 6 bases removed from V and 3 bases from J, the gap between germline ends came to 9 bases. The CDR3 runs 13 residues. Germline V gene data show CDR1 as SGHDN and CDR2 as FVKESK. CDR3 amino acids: CASSDRIYNEQFF. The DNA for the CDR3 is TGTGCCAGCAGTGACAGGATCTACAATGAGCAGTTCTTC.

The CDR3 region is CASRIPGLGDTQYF. CDR3 nucleotides: TGTGCCAGCAGAATCCCGGGACTTGGAGATACGCAGTATTTT. V and J are TRBV27 and TRBJ2-3, with D perhaps TRBD2 (6 bases). This CDR3 contains 14 residues. The germline CDR1 and CDR2 sequences are MNHEY and SMNVEV (reference sequence). Trimming took off 6 bases at V and 5 bases at J, with 15 bases between the two ends.

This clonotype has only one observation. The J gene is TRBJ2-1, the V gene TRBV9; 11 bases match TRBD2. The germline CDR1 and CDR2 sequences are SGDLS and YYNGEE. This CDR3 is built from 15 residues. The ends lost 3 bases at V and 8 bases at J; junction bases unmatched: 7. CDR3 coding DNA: TGTGCCAGCAGCGAAGGACTAGCGGGTTTCCATGAGCAGTTCTTC. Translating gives CASSEGLAGFHEQFF.

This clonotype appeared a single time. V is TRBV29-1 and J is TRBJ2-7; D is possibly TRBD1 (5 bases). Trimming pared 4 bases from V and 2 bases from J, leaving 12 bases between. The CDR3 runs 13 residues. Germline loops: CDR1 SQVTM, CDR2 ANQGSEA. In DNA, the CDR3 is TGCAGCGTTGTATCCAGGGTCACCTACGAGCAGTACTTC. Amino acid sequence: CSVVSRVTYEQYF.

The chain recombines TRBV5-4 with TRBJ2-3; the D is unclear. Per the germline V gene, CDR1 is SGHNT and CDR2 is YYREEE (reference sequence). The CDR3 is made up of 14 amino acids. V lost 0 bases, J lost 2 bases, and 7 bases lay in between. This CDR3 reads CASSLGLYTDTQYF. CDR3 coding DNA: TGTGCCAGCAGCTTGGGACTTTACACAGATACGCAGTATTTT. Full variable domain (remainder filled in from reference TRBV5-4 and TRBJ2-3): ETGVTQSPTHLIKTRGQQVTLRCSSQSGHNTVSWYQQALGQGPQFIFQYYREEENGRGNFPPRFSGLQFPNYSSELNVNALELDDSALYLCASSLGLYTDTQYFGPGTRLTVL.

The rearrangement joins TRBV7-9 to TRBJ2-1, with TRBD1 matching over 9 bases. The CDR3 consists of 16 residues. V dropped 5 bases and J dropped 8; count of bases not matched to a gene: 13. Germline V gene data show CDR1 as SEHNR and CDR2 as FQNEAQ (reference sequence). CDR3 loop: CASSNDGTGSKDEQFF. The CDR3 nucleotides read TGTGCCAGCAGCAATGATGGGACAGGGTCTAAGGATGAGCAGTTCTTC.

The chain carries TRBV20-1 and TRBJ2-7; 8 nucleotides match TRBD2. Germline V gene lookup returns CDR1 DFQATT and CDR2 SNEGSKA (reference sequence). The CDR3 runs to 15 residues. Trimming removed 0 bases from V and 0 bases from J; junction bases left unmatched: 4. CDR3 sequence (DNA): TGCAGTGCTAGAGATCGGGCGGGAGGCTCCTACGAGCAGTACTTC. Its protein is CSARDRAGGSYEQYF.

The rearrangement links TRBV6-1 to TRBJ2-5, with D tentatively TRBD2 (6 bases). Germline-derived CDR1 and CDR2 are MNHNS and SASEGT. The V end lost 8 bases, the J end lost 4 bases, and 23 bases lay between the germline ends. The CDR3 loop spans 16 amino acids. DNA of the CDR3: TGTGCCAGCCGGGGGTCAGTCTGGGAGCGTGGAGAGACCCAGTACTTC. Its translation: CASRGSVWERGETQYF.

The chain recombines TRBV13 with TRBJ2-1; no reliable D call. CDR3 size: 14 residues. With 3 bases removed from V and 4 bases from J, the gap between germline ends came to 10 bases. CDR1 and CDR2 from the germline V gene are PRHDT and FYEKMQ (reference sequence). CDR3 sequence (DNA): TGTGCCAGCAGCTTTTTGTTACATTACAATGAGCAGTTCTTC. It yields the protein CASSFLLHYNEQFF.

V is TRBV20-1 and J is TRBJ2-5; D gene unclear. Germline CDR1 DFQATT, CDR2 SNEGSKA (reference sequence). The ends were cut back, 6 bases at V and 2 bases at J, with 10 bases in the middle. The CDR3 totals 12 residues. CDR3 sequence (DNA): TGCAGTGCGGACGACTCGCAAGAGACCCAGTACTTC. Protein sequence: CSADDSQETQYF.

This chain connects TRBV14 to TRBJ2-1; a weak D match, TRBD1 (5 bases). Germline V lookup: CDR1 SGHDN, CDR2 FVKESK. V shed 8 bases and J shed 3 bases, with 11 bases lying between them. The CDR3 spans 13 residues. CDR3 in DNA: TGTGCCAGCGGCGACAGCCTCTACAATGAGCAGTTCTTC. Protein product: CASGDSLYNEQFF. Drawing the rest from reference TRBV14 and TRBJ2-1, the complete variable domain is EAGVTQFPSHSVIEKGQTVTLRCDPISGHDNLYWYRRVMGKEIKFLLHFVKESKQDESGMPNNRFLAERTGGTYSTLKVQPAELEDSGVYFCASGDSLYNEQFFGPGTRLTVL.

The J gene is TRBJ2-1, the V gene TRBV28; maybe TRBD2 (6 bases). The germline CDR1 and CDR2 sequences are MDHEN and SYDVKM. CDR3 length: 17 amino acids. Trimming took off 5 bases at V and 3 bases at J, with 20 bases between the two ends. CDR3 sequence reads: CASSQTRDFPLYNEQFF. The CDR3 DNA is TGTGCCAGCAGTCAGACCCGGGACTTTCCACTCTACAATGAGCAGTTCTTC.

The CDR3 region has the DNA TGCAGTGCTAGCCCGAAAGGCTACACCTTC. Its protein is CSASPKGYTF. The chain uses TRBV20-1 and TRBJ1-2; D gene unclear. The CDR3 runs 10 residues. Germline CDR1 DFQATT, CDR2 SNEGSKA (reference sequence). Trimming took off 3 bases at V and 8 bases at J, with 7 bases between the two ends.

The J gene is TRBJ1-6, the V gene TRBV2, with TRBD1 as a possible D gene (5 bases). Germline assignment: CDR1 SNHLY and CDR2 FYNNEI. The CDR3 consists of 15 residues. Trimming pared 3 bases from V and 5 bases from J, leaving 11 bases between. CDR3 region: CASSDLTENNSPLHF. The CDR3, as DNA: TGTGCCAGCAGTGATCTGACAGAGAATAATTCACCCCTCCACTTT.

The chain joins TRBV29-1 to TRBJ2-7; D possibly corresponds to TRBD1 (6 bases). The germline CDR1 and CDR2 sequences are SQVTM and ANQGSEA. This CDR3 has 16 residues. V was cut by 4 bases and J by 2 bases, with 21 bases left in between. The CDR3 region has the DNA TGCAGCGTTGGAGGGACACTTGAACACCCCACCTACGAGCAGTACTTC. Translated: CSVGGTLEHPTYEQYF.

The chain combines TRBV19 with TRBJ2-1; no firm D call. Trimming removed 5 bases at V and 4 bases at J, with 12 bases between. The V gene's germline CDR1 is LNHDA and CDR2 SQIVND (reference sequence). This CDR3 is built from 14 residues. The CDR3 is CASSPPGGYNEQFF. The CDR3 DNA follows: TGTGCCAGTAGTCCCCCCGGCGGATACAATGAGCAGTTCTTC.

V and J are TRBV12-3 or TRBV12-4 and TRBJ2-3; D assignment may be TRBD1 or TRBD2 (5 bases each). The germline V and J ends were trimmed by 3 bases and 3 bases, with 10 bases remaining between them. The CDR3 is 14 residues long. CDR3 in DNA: TGTGCCAGCAGTTTCGGTGGGGGAACAGATACGCAGTATTTT. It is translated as CASSFGGGTDTQYF.

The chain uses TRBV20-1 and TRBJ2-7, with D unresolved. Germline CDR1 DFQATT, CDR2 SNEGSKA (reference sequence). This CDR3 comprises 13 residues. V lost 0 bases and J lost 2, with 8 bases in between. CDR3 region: CSARDLLTYEQYF. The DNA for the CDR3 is TGCAGTGCTAGAGATCTCCTAACCTACGAGCAGTACTTC.

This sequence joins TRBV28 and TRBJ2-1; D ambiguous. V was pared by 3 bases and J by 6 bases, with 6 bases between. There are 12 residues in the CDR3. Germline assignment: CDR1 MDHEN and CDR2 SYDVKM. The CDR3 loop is CASSFVANEQFF. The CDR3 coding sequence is TGTGCCAGCAGTTTCGTGGCCAATGAGCAGTTCTTC.

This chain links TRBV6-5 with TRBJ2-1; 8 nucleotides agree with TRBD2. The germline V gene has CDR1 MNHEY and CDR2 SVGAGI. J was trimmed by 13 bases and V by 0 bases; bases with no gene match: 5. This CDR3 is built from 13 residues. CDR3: CASSYSGREDQFF. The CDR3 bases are TGTGCCAGCAGTTACTCGGGGCGGGAGGACCAGTTCTTC.

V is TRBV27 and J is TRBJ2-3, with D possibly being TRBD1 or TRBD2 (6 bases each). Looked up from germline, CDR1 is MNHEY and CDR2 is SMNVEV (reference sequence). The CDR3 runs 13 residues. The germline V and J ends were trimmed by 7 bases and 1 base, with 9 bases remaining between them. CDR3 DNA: TGTGCCAGCACCCGGGGGCGCACAGATACGCAGTATTTT. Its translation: CASTRGRTDTQYF.

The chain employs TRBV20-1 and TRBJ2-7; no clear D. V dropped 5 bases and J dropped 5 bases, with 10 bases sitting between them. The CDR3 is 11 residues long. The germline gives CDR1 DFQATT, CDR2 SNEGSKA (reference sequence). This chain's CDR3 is CSAETFHEQYF. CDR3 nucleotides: TGCAGTGCTGAGACATTCCACGAGCAGTACTTC.